This T cell receptor (beta chain) was identified in a study of blood T cell repertoires in COVID-19. Study-wide background: COVID-19 samples from acute and convalescent phases originated in the United States, Italy and Spain.

In the study's own analysis: Estimated nucleated cell counts came from reference gene primer amplification. Method: immunoSEQ multiplex PCR; TCRdb's copy keeps in-frame clones and lacks some. The V and J calls and the clone size are those of that table, but D and trimming were determined from the DNA. This sample has hundreds of thousands of clones, with less than 85% found just once. This CDR3 region has 17 residues. V gave up 2 bases and J gave up 0 bases, with 15 bases separating them. CDR1 and CDR2 (germline): SGHVS, FQNEAQ. The chain recombines TRBV7-8 with TRBJ2-3; a possible D gene is TRBD1 (6 bases). The sample comprised peripheral blood. This TCR derives from an elderly woman with acute or convalescent COVID-19. DNA for the CDR3: TGTGCCAGCAGCTTATTTAGGGGGATCCGGAGCACAGATACGCAGTATTTT. As protein: CASSLFRGIRSTDTQYF. The entire variable domain, with the rest obtained from reference TRBV7-8 and TRBJ2-3, is as follows: GAGVSQSPRYKVAKRGQDVALRCDPISGHVSLFWYQQALGQGPEFLTYFQNEAQLDKSGLPSDRFFAERPEGSVSTLKIQRTQQEDSAVYLCASSLFRGIRSTDTQYFGPGTRLTVL.